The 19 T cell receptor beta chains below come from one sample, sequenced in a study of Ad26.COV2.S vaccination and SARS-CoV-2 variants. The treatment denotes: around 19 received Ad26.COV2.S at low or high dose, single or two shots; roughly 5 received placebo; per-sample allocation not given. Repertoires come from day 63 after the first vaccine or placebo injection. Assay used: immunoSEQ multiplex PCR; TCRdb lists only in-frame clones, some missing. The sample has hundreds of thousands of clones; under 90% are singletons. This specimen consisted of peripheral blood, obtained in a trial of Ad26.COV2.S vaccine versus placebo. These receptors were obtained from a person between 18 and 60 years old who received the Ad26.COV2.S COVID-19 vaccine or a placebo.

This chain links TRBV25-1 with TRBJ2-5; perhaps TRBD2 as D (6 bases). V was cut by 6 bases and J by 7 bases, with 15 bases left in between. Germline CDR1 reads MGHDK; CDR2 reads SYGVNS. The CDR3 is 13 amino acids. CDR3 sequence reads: CASREVYGGTQYF. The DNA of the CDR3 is TGTGCCAGCAGAGAGGTTTACGGGGGGACCCAGTACTTC.

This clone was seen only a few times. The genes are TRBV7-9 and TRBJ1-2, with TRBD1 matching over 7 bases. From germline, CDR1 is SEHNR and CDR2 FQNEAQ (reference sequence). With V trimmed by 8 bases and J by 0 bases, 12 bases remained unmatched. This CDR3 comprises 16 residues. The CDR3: CASQGGRGISNYGYTF. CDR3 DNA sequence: TGTGCCAGCCAGGGGGGCAGGGGAATATCTAACTATGGCTACACCTTC. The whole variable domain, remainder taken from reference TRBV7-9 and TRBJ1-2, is DTGVSQNPRHKITKRGQNVTFRCDPISEHNRLYWYRQTLGQGPEFLTYFQNEAQLEKSRLLSDRFSAERPKGSFSTLEIQRTEQGDSAMYLCASQGGRGISNYGYTFGSGTRLTVV.

The CDR3 DNA is TGCAGCGTTGAGGCAGGGCTCGACTATGGCTACACCTTC. Translated: CSVEAGLDYGYTF. This chain joins TRBV29-1 and TRBJ1-2; D possibly corresponds to TRBD1 (5 bases). Germline V gives CDR1 SQVTM, CDR2 ANQGSEA. This CDR3 spans 13 amino acids. V was trimmed by 3 bases and J by 3 bases, leaving 11 bases between them. The whole variable domain, filled in from reference TRBV29-1 and TRBJ1-2, reads SAVISQKPSRDICQRGTSLTIQCQVDSQVTMMFWYRQQPGQSLTLIATANQGSEATYESGFVIDKFPISRPNLTFSTLTVSNMSPEDSSIYLCSVEAGLDYGYTFGSGTRLTVV.

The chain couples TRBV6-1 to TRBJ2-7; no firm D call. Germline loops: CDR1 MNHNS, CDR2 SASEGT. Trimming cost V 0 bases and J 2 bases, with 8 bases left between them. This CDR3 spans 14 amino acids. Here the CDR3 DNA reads TGTGCCAGCAGTGAAGCGGGCGCGACCTACGAGCAGTACTTC. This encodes CASSEAGATYEQYF.

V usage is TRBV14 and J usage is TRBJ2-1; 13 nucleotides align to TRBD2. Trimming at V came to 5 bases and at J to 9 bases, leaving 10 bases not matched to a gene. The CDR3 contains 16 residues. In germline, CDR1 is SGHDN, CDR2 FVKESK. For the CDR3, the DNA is TGTGCCAGCAGCTCGCAGACTAGCGGGGGGAAGATTGAGCAGTTCTTC. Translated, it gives CASSSQTSGGKIEQFF.

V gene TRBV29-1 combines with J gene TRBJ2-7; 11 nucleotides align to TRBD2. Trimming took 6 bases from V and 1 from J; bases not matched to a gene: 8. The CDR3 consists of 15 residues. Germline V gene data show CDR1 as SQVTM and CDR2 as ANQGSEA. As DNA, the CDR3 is TGCAGCGTCCTCAAACTAGCGGGAGTGTCCTACGAGCAGTACTTC. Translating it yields CSVLKLAGVSYEQYF.

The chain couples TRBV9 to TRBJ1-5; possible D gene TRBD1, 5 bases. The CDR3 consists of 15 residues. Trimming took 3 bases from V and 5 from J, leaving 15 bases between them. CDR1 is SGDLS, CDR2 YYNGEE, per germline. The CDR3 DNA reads TGTGCCAGCAGCGCCGACAAGGGAGGGGATCAGCCCCAGCATTTT. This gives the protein CASSADKGGDQPQHF.

Here the CDR3 DNA reads TGTGCCAGCTCATGGGACAGGGGCCACAATGAGCAGTTCTTC. The encoded protein is CASSWDRGHNEQFF. The chain couples TRBV18 to TRBJ2-1, with 10 bases that match TRBD1. The CDR3 contains 14 residues. Germline lookup yields CDR1 KGHSH and CDR2 LQKENI. J lost 5 bases, V lost 5 bases, and 3 bases had no gene match.

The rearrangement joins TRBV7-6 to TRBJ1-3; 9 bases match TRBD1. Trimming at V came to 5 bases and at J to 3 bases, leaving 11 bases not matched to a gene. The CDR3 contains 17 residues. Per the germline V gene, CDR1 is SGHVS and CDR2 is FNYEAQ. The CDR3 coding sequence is TGTGCCAGCAGCGCGATACAGGGGGCGCAGGGTGGAAACACCATATATTTT. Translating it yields CASSAIQGAQGGNTIYF.

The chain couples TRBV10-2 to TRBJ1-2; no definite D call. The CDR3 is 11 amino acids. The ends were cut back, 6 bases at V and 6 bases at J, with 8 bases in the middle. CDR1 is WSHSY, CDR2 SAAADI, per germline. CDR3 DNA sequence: TGCGCCAGCAGGAAGGACGATGGCTACACCTTC. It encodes CASRKDDGYTF.

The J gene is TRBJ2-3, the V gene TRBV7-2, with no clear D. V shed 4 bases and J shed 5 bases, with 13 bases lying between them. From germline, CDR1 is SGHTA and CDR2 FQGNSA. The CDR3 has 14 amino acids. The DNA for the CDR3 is TGTGCCAGCAGCTCCACGAAAGGTGGAGATACGCAGTATTTT. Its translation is CASSSTKGGDTQYF.

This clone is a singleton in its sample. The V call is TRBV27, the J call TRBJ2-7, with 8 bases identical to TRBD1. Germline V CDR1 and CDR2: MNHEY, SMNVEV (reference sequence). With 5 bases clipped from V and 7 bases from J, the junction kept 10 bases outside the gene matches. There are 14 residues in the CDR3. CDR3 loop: CASSPRQGLGEQYF. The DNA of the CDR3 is TGTGCCAGCAGTCCCAGACAGGGGTTGGGGGAGCAGTACTTC.

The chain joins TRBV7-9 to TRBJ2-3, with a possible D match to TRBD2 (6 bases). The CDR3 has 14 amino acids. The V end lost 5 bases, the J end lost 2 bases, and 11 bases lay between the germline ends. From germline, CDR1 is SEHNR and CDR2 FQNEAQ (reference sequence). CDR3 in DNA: TGTGCCAGCAGCCCCGGACTAACCACAGATACGCAGTATTTT. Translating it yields CASSPGLTTDTQYF.

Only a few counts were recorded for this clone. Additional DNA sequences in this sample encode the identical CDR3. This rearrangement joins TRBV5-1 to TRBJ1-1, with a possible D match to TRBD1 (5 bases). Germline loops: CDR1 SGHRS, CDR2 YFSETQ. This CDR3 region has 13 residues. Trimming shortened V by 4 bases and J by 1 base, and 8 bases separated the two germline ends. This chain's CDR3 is CASSRDANTEAFF. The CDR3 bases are TGCGCCAGCAGCAGGGACGCGAACACTGAAGCTTTCTTT.

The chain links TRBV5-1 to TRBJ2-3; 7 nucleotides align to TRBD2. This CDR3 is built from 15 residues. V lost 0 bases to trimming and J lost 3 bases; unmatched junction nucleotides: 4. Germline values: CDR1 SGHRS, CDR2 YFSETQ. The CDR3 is CASSLVGSGTDTQYF. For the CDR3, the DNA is TGCGCCAGCAGCTTGGTCGGTAGCGGGACAGATACGCAGTATTTT.

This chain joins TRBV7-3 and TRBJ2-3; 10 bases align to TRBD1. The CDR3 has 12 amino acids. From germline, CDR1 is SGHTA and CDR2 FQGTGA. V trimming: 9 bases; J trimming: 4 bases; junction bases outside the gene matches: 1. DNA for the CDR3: TGTGCCAGTGGACAGGGGGCAGATACGCAGTATTTT. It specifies CASGQGADTQYF.

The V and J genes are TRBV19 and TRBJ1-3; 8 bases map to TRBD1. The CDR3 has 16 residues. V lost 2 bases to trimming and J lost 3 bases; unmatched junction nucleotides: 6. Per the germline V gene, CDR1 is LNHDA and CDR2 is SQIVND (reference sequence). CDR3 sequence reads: CASSILGTGDGNTIYF. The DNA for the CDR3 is TGTGCCAGTAGTATATTGGGGACAGGAGATGGAAACACCATATATTTT.

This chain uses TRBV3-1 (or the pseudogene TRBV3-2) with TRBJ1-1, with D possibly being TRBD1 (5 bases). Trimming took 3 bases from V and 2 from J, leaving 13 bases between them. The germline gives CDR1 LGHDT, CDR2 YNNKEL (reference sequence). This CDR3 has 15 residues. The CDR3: CASSHSGLRNTEAFF. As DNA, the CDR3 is TGTGCCAGCAGCCACTCGGGACTCCGAAACACTGAAGCTTTCTTT.

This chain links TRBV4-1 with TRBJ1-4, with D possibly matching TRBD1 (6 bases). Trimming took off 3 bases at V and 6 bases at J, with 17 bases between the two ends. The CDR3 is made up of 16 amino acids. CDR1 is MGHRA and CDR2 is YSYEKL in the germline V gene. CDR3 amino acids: CASSHYRTAYDEKLFF. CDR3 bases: TGCGCCAGCAGCCATTACCGGACAGCGTATGATGAAAAACTGTTTTTT.